This T cell receptor beta chain comes out of a study of blood T cell repertoires in COVID-19. Study as a whole: Specimens from acute and convalescent COVID-19 originated in the United States, Italy and Spain.

Clones were read by immunoSEQ multiplex PCR, and TCRdb kept only the in-frame ones, dropping some. Of 200,000 to 300,000 clones listed, about 83% are singletons. The receptor was derived from a man in his fifties with acute or convalescent COVID-19. The sample taken for sequencing was peripheral blood.

CDR3 sequence: CATGGNYGYTF. The CDR3 region has the DNA TGTGCCACCGGGGGGAACTATGGCTACACCTTC. The V call is TRBV24-1, the J call TRBJ1-2, with a weak D call TRBD1 (5 bases). CDR1 is KGHDR, CDR2 SFDVKD, per germline. Trimming pared 9 bases from V and 2 bases from J, leaving 6 bases between. This CDR3 region has 11 residues.